This T cell receptor beta chain was captured in a study of T-cell reconstitution after alpha-beta-depleted transplantation in children. About this clonotype itself: No antigen is known for it.

Findings of the study overall: Some patients' high day-60 TCRbeta diversity was attributed to recipient cells surviving conditioning.

Unique molecular identifiers featured in how the TCRbeta library was prepared. TCRdb re-derived calls from the PCR reads in MiXCR, one entry per CDR3 protein. The sample comprises approximately 650,000 distinct CDR3 sequences, about an eighth of which are singletons, and about 0.77% rests with the top ten. Trimming took off 5 bases at V and 6 bases at J, with 16 bases between the two ends. The CDR3 runs 15 residues. Germline lookup yields CDR1 SGHTA and CDR2 FQGNSA. The TCR sequence derives from a girl aged 2-9 years with congenital amegakaryocytic thrombocytopenia, due to receive a stem cell transplant. This chain uses TRBV7-2 with TRBJ2-2; D is possibly TRBD1 (5 bases). The sample consisted of PBMCs, taken before TCRalphabeta/CD19-depleted stem cell transplant. CDR3 nucleotides: TGTGCCAGCAGCGCCTTGATAGGGGATGCCGGGGAGCTGTTTTTT. Translation gives CASSALIGDAGELFF.